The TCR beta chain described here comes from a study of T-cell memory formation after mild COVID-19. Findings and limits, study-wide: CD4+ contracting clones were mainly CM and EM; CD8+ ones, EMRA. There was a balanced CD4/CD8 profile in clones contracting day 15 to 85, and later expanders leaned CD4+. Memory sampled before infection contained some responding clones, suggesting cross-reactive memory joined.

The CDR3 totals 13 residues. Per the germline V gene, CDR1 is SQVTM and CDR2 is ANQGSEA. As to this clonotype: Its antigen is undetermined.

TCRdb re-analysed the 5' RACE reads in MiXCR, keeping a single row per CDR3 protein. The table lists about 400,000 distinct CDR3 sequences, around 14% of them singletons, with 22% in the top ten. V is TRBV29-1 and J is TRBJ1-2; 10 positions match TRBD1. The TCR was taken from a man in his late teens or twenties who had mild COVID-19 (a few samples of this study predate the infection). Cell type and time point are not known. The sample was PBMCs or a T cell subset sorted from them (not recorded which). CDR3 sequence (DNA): TGCAGTAGCCGGGACAGGGGTAACTATGGCTACACCTTC. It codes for CSSRDRGNYGYTF. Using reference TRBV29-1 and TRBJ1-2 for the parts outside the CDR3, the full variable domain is SAVISQKPSRDICQRGTSLTIQCQVDSQVTMMFWYRQQPGQSLTLIATANQGSEATYESGFVIDKFPISRPNLTFSTLTVSNMSPEDSSIYLCSSRDRGNYGYTFGSGTRLTVV.